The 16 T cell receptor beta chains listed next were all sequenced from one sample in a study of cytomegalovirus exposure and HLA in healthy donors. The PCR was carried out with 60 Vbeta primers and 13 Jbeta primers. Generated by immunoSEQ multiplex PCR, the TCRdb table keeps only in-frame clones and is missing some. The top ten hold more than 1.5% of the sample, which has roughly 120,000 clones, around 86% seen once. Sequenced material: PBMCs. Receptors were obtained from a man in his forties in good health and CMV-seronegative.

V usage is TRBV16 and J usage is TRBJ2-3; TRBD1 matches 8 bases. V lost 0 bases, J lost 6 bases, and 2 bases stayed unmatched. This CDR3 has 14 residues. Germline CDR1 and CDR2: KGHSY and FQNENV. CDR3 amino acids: CASSQSQGADTQYF. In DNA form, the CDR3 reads TGTGCCAGCAGCCAATCCCAGGGGGCGGATACGCAGTATTTT. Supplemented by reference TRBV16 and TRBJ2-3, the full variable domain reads GEEVAQTPKHLVRGEGQKAKLYCAPIKGHSYVFWYQQVLKNEFKFLISFQNENVFDETGMPKERFSAKCLPNSPCSLEIQATKLEDSAVYFCASSQSQGADTQYFGPGTRLTVL.

CDR3 nucleotide sequence: TGTGCCAGCAGCTGGAGCTCCTACGAGCAGTACTTC. Translation gives CASSWSSYEQYF. This rearrangement joins TRBV14 to TRBJ2-7; unclear D gene. V was clipped by 5 bases and J by 0 bases, with 5 bases between them. This CDR3 has 12 residues. Germline V gene data show CDR1 as SGHDN and CDR2 as FVKESK.

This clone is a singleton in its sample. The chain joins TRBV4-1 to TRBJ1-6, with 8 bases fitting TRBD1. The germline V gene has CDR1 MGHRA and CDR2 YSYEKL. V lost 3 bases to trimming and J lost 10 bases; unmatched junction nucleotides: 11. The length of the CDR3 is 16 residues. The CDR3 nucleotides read TGCGCCAGCAGCCATTCCTTCGACAGGGGAGGATCACCCCTCCACTTT. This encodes CASSHSFDRGGSPLHF.

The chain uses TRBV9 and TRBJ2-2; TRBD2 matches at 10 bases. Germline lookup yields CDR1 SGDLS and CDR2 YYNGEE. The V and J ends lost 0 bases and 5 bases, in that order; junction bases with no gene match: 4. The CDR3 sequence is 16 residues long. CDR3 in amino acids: CASSVAAGLATGELFF. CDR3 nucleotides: TGTGCCAGCAGCGTAGCCGCGGGACTAGCGACCGGGGAGCTGTTTTTT.

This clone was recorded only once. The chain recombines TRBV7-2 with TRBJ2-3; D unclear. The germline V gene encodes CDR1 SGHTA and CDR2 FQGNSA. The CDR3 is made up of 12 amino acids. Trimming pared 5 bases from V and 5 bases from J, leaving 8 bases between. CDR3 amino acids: CASSTFEDTQYF. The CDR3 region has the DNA TGTGCCAGCAGCACTTTCGAAGATACGCAGTATTTT.

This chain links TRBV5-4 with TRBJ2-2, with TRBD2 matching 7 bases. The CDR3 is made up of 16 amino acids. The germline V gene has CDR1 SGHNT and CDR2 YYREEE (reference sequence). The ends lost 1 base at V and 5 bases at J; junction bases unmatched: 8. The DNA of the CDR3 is TGTGCCAGCAGCTTGCGGGGGAGGGAAATTACCGGGGAGCTGTTTTTT. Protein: CASSLRGREITGELFF.

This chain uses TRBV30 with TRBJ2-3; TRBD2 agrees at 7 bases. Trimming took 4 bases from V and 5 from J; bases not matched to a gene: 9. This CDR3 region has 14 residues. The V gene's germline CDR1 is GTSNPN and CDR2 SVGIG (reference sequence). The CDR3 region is CAWTSGGGGDTQYF. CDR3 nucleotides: TGTGCCTGGACCTCGGGAGGAGGTGGAGATACGCAGTATTTT.

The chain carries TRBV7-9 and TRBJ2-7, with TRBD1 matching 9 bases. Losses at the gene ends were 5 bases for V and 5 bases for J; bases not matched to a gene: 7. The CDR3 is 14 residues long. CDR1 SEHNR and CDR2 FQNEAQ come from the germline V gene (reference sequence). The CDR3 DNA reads TGTGCCAGCAGCCTTGGACAGGGGCCTCACGAGCAGTACTTC. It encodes CASSLGQGPHEQYF.

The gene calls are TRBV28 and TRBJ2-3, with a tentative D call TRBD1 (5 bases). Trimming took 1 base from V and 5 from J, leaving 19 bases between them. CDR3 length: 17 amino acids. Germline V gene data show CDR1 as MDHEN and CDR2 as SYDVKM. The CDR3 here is CASSLSGASPFGDTQYF. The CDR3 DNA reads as TGTGCCAGCAGTTTATCTGGGGCATCCCCTTTCGGAGATACGCAGTATTTT.

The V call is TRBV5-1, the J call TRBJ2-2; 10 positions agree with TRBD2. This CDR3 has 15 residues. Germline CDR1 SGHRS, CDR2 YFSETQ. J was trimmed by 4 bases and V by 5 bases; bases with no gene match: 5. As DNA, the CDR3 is TGCGCCAGCAGGGGGGGGACTAGCGCCACCGGGGAGCTGTTTTTT. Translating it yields CASRGGTSATGELFF.

CDR3 DNA: TGTGCCTGGAGTGTCCCGGGACAGAGCTCCTATAATTCACCCCTCCACTTT. Translation gives CAWSVPGQSSYNSPLHF. This sequence joins TRBV30 and TRBJ1-6; TRBD1 agrees at 7 bases. Germline lookup yields CDR1 GTSNPN and CDR2 SVGIG (reference sequence). J gave up 0 bases and V 0 bases, and 5 bases lay outside the gene matches. CDR3 length: 17 amino acids.

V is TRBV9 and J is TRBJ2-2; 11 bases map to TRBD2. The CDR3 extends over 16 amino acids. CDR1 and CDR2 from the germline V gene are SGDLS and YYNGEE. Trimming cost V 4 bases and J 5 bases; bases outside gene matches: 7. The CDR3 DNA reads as TGTGCCAGCAGCCCCGTAGCGGGGGGGCCTACCGGGGAGCTGTTTTTT. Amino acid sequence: CASSPVAGGPTGELFF.

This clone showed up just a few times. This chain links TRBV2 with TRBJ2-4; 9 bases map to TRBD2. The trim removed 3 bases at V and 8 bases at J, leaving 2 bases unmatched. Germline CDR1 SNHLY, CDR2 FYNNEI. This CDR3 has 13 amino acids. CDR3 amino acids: CASSDSGGYIQYF. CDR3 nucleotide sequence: TGTGCCAGCAGTGATAGCGGGGGTTACATTCAGTACTTC.

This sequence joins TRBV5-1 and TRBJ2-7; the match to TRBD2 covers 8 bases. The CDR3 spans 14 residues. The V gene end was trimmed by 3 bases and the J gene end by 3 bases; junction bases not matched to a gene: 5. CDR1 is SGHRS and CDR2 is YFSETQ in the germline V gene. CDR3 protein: CASSSTSGLYEQYF. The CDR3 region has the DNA TGCGCCAGCAGCTCTACTAGCGGCCTCTACGAGCAGTACTTC.

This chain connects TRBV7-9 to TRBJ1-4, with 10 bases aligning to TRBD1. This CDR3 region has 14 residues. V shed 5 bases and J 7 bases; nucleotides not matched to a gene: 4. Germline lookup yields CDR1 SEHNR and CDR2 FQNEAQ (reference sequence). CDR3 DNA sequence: TGTGCCAGCAGCCTGACAGGGGGCATTGAAAAACTGTTTTTT. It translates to CASSLTGGIEKLFF.

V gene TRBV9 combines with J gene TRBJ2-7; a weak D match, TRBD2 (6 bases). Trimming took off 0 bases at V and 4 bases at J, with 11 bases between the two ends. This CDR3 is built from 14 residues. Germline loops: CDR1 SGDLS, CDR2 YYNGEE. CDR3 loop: CASSVAPGTYEQYF. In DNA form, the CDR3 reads TGTGCCAGCAGCGTAGCCCCGGGGACTTACGAGCAGTACTTC.